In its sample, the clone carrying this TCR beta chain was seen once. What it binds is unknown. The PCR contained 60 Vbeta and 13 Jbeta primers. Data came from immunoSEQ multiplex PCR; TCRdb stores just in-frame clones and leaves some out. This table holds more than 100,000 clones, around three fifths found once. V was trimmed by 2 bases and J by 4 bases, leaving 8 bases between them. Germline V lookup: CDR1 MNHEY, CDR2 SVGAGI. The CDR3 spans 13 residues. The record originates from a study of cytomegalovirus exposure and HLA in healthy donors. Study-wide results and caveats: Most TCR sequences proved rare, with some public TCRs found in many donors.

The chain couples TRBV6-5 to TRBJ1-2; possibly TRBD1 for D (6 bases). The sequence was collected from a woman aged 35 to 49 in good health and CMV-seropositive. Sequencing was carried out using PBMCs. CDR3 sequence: CASSYLDSYGYTF. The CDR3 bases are TGTGCCAGCAGTTACCTGGACAGCTATGGCTACACCTTC.